The clone carrying this TCR beta chain has more than one count but fewer than ten. Its cognate antigen is unknown. Trimming removed 5 bases at V and 9 bases at J, with 17 bases between. Germline CDR1 is LGHNA and CDR2 is YSLEER. The CDR3 length is 14 residues. TCRdb re-derived calls from the reads in MiXCR, one entry per CDR3 protein. The table shows 200,000 to 300,000 distinct CDR3 sequences, with around 12% occurring only once. These data belong to a study of T cell repertoires in cytomegalovirus infection. For the study at large: The public TCR beta signatures pointed to both CMV infection and matching HLA type.

Findings and caveats of the study: Dominating the ex vivo response were TCR beta clonotypes that were CMV-specific and HLA-C-restricted.

This sequence was found in a human donor in good health (CMV status not recorded). Some clones in this sample may be carry-over from other donors' samples. The chain couples TRBV4-3 to TRBJ1-5; D is unclear. Sequenced sample: PBMCs. CDR3: CASSKTVLGGPQHF. The CDR3 DNA reads TGCGCCAGCAGCAAAACCGTTCTAGGTGGGCCCCAGCATTTT.